This TCR beta chain stems from a study of cytomegalovirus exposure and HLA in healthy donors. Study results and limitations: Previous analysis showed most TCR beta V segments were productive about 87% or about 30% of the time. Rarity characterized most TCR sequences, yet some public TCRs appeared in many donors.

The PCR used 60 Vbeta and 13 Jbeta primers. Clones were read by immunoSEQ multiplex PCR, and TCRdb kept only the in-frame ones, dropping some. The data hold 100,000 to 150,000 clones, with roughly 66% observed a single time. This CDR3 is built from 14 residues. Between the trimmed V and J ends, which lost 6 bases and 3 bases, there was a span of 11 bases. Germline CDR1 reads SGHAT; CDR2 reads FQNNGV. Notes on this clone: Its antigen is not identified.

Sequencing was performed on PBMCs. The receptor's source is a man aged 55 to 70 in good health and CMV-seropositive. The rearrangement uses TRBV11-2 and TRBJ1-4, with D possibly matching TRBD1 (6 bases). The chain's CDR3 is CASRLGQANEKLFF. CDR3 nucleotide sequence: TGTGCCAGCAGATTGGGACAAGCTAATGAAAAACTGTTTTTT.